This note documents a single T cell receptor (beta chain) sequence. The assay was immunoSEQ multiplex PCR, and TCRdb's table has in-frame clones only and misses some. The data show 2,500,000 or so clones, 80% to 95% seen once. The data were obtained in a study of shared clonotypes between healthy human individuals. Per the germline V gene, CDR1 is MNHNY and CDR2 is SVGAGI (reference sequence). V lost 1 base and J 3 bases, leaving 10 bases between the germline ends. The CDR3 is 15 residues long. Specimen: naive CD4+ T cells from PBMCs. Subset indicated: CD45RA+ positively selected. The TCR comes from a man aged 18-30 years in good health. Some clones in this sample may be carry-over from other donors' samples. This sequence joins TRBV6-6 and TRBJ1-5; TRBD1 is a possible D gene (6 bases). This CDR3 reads CASSYLRQVNQPQHF. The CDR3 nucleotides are TGTGCCAGCAGTTACTTAAGACAGGTCAATCAGCCCCAGCATTTT.